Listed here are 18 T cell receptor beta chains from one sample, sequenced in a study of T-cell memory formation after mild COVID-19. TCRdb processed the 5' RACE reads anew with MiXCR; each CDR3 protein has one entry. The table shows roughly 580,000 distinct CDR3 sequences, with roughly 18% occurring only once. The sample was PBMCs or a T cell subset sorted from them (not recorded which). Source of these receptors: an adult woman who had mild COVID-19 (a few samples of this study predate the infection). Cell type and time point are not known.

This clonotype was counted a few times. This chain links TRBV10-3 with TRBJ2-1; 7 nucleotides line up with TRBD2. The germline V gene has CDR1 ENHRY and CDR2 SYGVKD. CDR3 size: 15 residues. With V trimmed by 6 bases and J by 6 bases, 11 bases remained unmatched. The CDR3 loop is CAISQTSPSGNEQFF. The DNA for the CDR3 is TGTGCCATCAGCCAGACTAGCCCGTCCGGCAATGAGCAGTTCTTC.

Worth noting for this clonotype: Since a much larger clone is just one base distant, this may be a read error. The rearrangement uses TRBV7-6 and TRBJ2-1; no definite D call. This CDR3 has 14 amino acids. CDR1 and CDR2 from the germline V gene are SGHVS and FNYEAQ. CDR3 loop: CASCLLFSGNEQFF. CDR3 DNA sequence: TGTGCCAGCTGCTTATTATTCTCGGGCAATGAGCAGTTCTTC.

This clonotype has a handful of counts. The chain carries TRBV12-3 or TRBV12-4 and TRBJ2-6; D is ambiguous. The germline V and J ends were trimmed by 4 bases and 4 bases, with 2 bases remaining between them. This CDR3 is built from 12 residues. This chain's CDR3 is CASSYGANVLTF. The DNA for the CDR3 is TGTGCCAGCAGTTACGGGGCCAACGTCCTGACTTTC.

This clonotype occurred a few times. CDR3 in amino acids: CASSPLAVAKNIQYF. The CDR3 nucleotides read TGTGCCAGCAGCCCACTAGCGGTAGCCAAAAACATTCAGTACTTC. The chain couples TRBV9 to TRBJ2-4; 8 bases are shared with TRBD2. The trim removed 4 bases at V and 0 bases at J, leaving 3 bases unmatched. CDR1 is SGDLS and CDR2 is YYNGEE in the germline V gene. The CDR3 contains 15 residues.

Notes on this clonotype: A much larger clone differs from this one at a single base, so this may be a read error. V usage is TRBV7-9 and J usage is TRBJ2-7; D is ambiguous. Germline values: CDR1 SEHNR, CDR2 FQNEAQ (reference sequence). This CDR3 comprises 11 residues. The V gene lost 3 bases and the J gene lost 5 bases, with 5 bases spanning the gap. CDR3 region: CASSFAHEQYF. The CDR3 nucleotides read TGTGCCAGCAGCTTTGCCCACGAGCAGTACTTC.

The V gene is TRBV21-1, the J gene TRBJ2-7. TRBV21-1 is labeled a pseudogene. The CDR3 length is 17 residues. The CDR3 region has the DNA TGTGCCAGCAGCAAAGCCCGACACCAACCCATAGGGTACGAGCAGTACTTC. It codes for CASSKARHQPIGYEQYF.

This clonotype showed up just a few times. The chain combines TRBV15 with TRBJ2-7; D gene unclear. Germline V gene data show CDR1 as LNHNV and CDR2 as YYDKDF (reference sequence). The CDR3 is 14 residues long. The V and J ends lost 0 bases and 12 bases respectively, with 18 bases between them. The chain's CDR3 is CATSRELGVSKVYF. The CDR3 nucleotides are TGTGCCACCAGCAGAGAGTTAGGAGTTAGTAAGGTGTACTTC.

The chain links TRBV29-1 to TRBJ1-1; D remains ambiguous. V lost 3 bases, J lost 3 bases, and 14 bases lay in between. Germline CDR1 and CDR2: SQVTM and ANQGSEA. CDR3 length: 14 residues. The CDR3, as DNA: TGCAGCGTTGATCGGGCCTACCGCCACACTGAAGCTTTCTTT. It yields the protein CSVDRAYRHTEAFF.

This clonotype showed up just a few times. This CDR3 reads CASSLSLGTATYEQYF. DNA of the CDR3: TGTGCCAGCAGTTTAAGTTTAGGGACTGCCACCTACGAGCAGTACTTC. The gene calls are TRBV12-3 or TRBV12-4 and TRBJ2-7; possible D gene TRBD2, 6 bases. This CDR3 has 16 residues. V was cut by 2 bases and J by 2 bases, with 16 bases left in between.

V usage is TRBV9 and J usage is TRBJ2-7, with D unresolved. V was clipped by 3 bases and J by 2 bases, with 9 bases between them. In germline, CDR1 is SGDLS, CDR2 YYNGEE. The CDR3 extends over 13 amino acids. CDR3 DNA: TGTGCCAGCAGCGCCGGTGAACCCTACGAGCAGTACTTC. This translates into CASSAGEPYEQYF. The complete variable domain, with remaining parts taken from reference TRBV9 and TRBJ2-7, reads DSGVTQTPKHLITATGQRVTLRCSPRSGDLSVYWYQQSLDQGLQFLIQYYNGEERAKGNILERFSAQQFPDLHSELNLSSLELGDSALYFCASSAGEPYEQYFGPGTRLTVT.

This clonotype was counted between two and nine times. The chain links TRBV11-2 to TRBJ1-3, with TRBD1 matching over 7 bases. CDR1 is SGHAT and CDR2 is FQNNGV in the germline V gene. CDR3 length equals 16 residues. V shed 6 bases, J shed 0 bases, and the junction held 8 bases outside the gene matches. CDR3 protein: CASSGNRGLSGNTIYF. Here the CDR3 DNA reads TGTGCCAGCAGTGGGAACAGGGGACTCTCTGGAAACACCATATATTTT.

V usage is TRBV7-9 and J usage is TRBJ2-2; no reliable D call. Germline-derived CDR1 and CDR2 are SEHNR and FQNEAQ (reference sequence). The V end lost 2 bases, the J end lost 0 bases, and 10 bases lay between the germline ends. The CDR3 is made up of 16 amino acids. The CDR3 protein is CASSLFSFANTGELFF. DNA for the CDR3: TGTGCCAGCAGCTTATTCAGCTTCGCGAACACCGGGGAGCTGTTTTTT.

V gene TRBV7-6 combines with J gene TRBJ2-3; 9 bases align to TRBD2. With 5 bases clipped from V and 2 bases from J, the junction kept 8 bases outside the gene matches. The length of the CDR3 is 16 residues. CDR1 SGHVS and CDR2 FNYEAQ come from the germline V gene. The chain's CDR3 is CASSGGAGGVTDTQYF. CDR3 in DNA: TGTGCCAGCAGCGGCGGGGCGGGAGGGGTCACAGATACGCAGTATTTT.

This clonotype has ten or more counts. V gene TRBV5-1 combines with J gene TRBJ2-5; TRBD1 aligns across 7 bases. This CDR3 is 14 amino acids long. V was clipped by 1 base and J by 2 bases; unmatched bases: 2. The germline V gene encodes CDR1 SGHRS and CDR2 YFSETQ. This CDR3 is CASSLRQGQETQYF. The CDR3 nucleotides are TGCGCCAGCAGCTTGCGACAGGGACAAGAGACCCAGTACTTC.

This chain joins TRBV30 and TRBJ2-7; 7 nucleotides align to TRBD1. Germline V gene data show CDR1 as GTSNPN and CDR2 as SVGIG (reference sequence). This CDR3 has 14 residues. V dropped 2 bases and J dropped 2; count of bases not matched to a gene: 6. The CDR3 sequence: CAWSQDRSPYEQYF. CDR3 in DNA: TGTGCCTGGAGTCAGGACAGGTCCCCCTACGAGCAGTACTTC.

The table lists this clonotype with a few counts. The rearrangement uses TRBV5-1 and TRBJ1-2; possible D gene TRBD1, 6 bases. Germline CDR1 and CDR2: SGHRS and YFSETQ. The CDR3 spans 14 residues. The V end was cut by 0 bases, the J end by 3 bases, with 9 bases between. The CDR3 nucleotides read TGCGCCAGCAGCTTGGACAGGGCCGACTATGGCTACACCTTC. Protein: CASSLDRADYGYTF.

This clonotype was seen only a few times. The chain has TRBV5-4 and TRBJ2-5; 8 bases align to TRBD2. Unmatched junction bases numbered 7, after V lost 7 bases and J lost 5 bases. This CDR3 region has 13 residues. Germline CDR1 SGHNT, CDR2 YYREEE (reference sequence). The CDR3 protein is CASETGGGETQYF. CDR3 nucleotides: TGTGCCAGCGAGACGGGAGGGGGGGAGACCCAGTACTTC.

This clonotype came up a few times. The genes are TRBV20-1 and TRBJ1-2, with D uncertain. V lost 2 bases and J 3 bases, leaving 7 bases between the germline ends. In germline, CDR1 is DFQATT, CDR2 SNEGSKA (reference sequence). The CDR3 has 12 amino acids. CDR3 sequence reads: CSARTRDYGYTF. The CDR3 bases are TGCAGTGCTAGAACCCGGGACTATGGCTACACCTTC.